This TCR beta chain derives from a study of T cell clonality in common variable immunodeficiency. Method: immunoSEQ multiplex PCR; TCRdb's copy keeps in-frame clones and lacks some. The sample contains 30,000 to 35,000 clones, none occurring once; 28% lies in the top ten. Study-level points and caveats: Compared with controls, CVID subjects had fewer shared TCRbeta clones. Common variable immunodeficiency TCR beta sequences reportedly had fewer deletions and N-nucleotide insertions.

Many counts were recorded for this clone. Antigen specificity is unknown. The CDR3 end is not reached by the read, which stops 3 residues before it; the germline J gene fills it in. Both groups were predominantly of Caucasian heritage. Germline V gene sequence: CDR1 LNHDA, CDR2 SQIVND (reference sequence). V shed 5 bases and J shed 0 bases, with 12 bases lying between them. This CDR3 comprises 15 residues. This TCR was recovered from a human donor with common variable immunodeficiency. The chain recombines TRBV19 with TRBJ2-3, with a tentative D call TRBD2 (6 bases). Material: peripheral blood mononuclear cells. The CDR3 loop is CASSFSGTSTDTQYF. The DNA read from the CDR3 is TGTGCCAGTAGTTTTAGCGGTACTAGCACAGATACG.